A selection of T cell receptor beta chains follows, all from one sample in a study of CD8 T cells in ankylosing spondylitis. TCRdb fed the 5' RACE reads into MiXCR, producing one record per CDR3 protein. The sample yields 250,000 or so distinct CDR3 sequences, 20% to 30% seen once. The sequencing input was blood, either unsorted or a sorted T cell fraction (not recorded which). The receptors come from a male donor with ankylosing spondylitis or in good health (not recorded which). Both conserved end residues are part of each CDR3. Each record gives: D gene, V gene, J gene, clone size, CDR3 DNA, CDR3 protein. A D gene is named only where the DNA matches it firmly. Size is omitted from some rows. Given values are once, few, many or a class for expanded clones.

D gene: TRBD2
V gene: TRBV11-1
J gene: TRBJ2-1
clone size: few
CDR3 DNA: TGTGCCAGCAGCTCCCTAGCGGGGGGGAAGAGCTCCTACAATGAGCAGTTCTTC
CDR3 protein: CASSSLAGGKSSYNEQFF

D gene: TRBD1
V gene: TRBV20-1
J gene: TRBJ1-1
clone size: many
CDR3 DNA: TGCAGTGCTGGACAGGGAGGTGAAGCTTTCTTT
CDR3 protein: CSAGQGGEAFF

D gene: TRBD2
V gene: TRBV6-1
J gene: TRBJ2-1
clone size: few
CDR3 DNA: TGTGCCAGCACTCCGACGGGGAGCTGGGGGGGTGAGCAGTTCTTC
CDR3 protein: CASTPTGSWGGEQFF

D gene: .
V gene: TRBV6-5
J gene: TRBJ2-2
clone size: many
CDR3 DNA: TGTGCCAGCAGTTATTGGGTCTCGACCGGGGAGCTGTTTTTT
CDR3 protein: CASSYWVSTGELFF

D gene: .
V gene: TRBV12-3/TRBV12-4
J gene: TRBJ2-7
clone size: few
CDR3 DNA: TGTGCCAGCAGTTTAGATCAAGGGGCTGAGGAGCAGTACTTC
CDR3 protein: CASSLDQGAEEQYF

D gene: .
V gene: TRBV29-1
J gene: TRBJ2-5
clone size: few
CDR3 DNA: TGCAGCGTTCAAAGGCCAGGTACCCAGTACTTC
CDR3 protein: CSVQRPGTQYF

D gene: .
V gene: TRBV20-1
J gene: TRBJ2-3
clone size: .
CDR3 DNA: TGCAGTGCGACCCTGCCGCCGCGGCTAGATACGCAGTATTTT
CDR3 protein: CSATLPPRLDTQYF

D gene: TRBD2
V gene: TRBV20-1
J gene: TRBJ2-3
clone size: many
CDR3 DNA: TGCAGTGCTAGACTAGCGGGGGTGACAGATACGCAGTATTTT
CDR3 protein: CSARLAGVTDTQYF

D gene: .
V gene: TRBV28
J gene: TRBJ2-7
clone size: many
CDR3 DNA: TGTGCCAGCAGTTTATCGTGGGACGAGCAGTACTTC
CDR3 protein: CASSLSWDEQYF

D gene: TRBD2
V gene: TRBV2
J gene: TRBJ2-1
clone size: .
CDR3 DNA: TGTGCCAGCAAAGCGGCTAGCGGGGGGCGGAATGAGCAGTTCTTC
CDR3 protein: CASKAASGGRNEQFF

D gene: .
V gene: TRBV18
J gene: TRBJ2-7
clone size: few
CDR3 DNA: TGTGCCAGCTCACCGGGGGTGGGGGCCTCCTACGAGCAGTACTTC
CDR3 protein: CASSPGVGASYEQYF

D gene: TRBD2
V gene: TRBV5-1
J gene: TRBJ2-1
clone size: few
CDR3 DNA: TGCGCCAGCAGCTTGTCTGCGCTACAGCGGGGGGGCAATGAGCAGTTCTTC
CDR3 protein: CASSLSALQRGGNEQFF

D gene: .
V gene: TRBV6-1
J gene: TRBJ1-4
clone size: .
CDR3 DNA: TGTGCCAGCAGTGTCGGGCAGGGAAATGAAAAACTGTTTTTT
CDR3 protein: CASSVGQGNEKLFF

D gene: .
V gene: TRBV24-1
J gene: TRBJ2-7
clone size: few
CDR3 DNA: TGTGCCACCAGTGATGCGTTCCTCGGCGAGCAGTACTTC
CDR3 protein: CATSDAFLGEQYF

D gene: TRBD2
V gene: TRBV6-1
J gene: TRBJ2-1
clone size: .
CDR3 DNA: TGTGCCAGCAGCCGTGTACTAGCGGGGGGGCCGGGTGAGCAGTTCTTC
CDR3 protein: CASSRVLAGGPGEQFF

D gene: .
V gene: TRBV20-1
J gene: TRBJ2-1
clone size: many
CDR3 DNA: TGCAGTGCTAGATGGGGGGAGTACTCCTACAATGAGCAGTTCTTC
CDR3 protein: CSARWGEYSYNEQFF

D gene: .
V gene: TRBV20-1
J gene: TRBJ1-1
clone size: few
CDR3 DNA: TGCAGTGCTAGCCCGGGGCGGTTGAACACTGAAGCTTTCTTT
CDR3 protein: CSASPGRLNTEAFF

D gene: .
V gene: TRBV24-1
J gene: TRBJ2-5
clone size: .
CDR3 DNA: TGTGCCACCAGTGACCCCCGGGGGGAGACCCAGTACTTC
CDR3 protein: CATSDPRGETQYF

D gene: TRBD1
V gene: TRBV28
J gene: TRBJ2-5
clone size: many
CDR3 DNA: TGTGCCAGCAGTTCGCCCTCGACAGGGAAAGAGACCCAGTACTTC
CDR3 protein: CASSSPSTGKETQYF

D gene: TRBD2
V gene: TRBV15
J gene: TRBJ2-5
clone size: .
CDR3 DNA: TGTGCCACCAGCATTGGACTAGCCGGAGGGACCCAGTACTTC
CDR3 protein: CATSIGLAGGTQYF

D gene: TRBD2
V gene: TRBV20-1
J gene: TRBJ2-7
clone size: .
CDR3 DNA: TGCAGTGCTAGTGATCCCGGGCTAGCGGGGGGGTGGTACTTC
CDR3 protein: CSASDPGLAGGWYF

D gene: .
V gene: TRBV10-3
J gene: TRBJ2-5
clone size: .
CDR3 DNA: TGTGCCATCAGTGGTAGCGCCGAGGAGACCCAGTACTTC
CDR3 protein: CAISGSAEETQYF

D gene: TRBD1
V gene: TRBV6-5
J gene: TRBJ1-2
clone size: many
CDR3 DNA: TGTGCCAGCAGTTACTCAGGGGGCCTAGGGGATGGCTACACCTTC
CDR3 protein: CASSYSGGLGDGYTF

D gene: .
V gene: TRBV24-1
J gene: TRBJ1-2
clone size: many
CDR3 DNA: TGTGCCACCAGTGATCCGGGACGGGATAACTATGGCTACACCTTC
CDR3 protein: CATSDPGRDNYGYTF

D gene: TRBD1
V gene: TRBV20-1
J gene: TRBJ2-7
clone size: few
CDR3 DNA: TGCAGTGCTACCGGACAGGGGAATTTCTACGAGCAGTACTTC
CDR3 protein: CSATGQGNFYEQYF

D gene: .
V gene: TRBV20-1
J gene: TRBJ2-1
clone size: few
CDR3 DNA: TGCAGTGCTAGAGATCGGTGGGGGTATAGCTCCTACAATGAGCAGTTCTTC
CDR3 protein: CSARDRWGYSSYNEQFF

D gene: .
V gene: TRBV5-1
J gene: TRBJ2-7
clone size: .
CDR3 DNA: TGCGCCAGCAGCTGGGGGACGGGCTCCTACGAGCAGTACTTC
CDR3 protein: CASSWGTGSYEQYF

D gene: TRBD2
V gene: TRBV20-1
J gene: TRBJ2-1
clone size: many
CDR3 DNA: TGCAGTGCCCTACTAGCGGGGGGACACAATGAGCAGTTCTTC
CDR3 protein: CSALLAGGHNEQFF

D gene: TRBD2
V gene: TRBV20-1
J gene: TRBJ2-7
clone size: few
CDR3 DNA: TGCAGTGCGTTCCTAGCGGGGGGGCCGAACGAGCAGTACTTC
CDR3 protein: CSAFLAGGPNEQYF

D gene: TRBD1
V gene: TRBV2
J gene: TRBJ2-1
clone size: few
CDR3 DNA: TGTACCAGCAGTCGTAACAGGGGACCCACCTCCTACAATGAGCAGTTCTTC
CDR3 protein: CTSSRNRGPTSYNEQFF

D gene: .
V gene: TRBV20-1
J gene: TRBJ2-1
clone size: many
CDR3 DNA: TGCAGTGCTAGCGTAACGACGGAGCAGTTCTTC
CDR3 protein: CSASVTTEQFF

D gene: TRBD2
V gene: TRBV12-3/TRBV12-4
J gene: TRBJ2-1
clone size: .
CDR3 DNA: TGTGCCAGCAGTTTCTCGGGACTAGCGGGGGGGTGGAATGAGCAGTTCTTC
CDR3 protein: CASSFSGLAGGWNEQFF

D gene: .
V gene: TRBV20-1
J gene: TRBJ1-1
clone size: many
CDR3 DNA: TGCAGCATTCCTCAGGGCGGTATGAACACTGAAGCTTTCTTT
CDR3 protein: CSIPQGGMNTEAFF

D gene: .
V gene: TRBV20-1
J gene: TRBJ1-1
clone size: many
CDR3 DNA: TGCAGTGTTGGGGCTCGCATGAACACTGAAGCTTTCTTT
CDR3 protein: CSVGARMNTEAFF

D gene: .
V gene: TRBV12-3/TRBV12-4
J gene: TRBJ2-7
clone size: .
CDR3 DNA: TGTGCCAGCAGTTTGAACACCTACGAGCAGTACTTC
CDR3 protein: CASSLNTYEQYF

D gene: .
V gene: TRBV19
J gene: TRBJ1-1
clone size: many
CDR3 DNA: TGTGCCAGTAGTGGACAGTTGAACACTGAAGCTTTCTTT
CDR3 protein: CASSGQLNTEAFF

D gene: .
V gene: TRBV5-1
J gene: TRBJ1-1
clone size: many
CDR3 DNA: TGCGCCAGCAGCTTGAGAGACCCCCGAGACACTGAAGCTTTCTTT
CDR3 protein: CASSLRDPRDTEAFF

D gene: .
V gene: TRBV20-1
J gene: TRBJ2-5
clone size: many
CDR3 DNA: TGCAGTGCCCAGAAGGGGGTACCGGGAGAGACCCAGTACTTC
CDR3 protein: CSAQKGVPGETQYF

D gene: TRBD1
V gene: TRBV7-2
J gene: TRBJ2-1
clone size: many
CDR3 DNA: TGTGCCAGCAGCTTAAGCTGGACAGGGGATTACAATGAGCAGTTCTTC
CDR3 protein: CASSLSWTGDYNEQFF

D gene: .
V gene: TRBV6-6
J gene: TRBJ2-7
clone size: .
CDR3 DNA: TGTGCCAGCAGTTACTTTAGAGAGGGCGAGCAGTACTTC
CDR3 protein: CASSYFREGEQYF

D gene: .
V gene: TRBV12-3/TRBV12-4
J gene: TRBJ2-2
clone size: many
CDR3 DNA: TGTGCCAGCACTAACCGGGTCTCTGGGGCCGGGGAGCTGTTTTTT
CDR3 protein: CASTNRVSGAGELFF

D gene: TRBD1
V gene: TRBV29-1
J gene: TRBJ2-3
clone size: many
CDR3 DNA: TGCAGCGTAATAGGGACAGTCACAGATACGCAGTATTTT
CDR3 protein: CSVIGTVTDTQYF

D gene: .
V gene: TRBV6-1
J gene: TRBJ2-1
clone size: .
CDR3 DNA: TGTGCCAGCAGCCCGCTAGCGACCAGCTCCTACAATGAGCAGTTCTTC
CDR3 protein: CASSPLATSSYNEQFF

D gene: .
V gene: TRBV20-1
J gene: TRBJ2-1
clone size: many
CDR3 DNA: TGCAGTGCTGGTGGGTCCATATTAGGTGAGCAGTTCTTC
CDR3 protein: CSAGGSILGEQFF

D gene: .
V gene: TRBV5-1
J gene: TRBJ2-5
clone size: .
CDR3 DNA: TGCGCCAGCAGCCGTAGCGTGGTTGGAGAGACCCAGTACTTC
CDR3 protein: CASSRSVVGETQYF